One TCR beta chain is described in this entry. The data originate from a study of blood T cell repertoires in COVID-19. Per the germline V gene, CDR1 is SEHNR and CDR2 is FQNEAQ (reference sequence). This CDR3 is 13 amino acids long. With 5 bases removed from V and 8 bases from J, the gap between germline ends came to 13 bases. Repertoires were generated with immunoSEQ multiplex PCR, while TCRdb's copy carries only in-frame clones and drops some. The data contain about 51,000 clones, 70% to 90% of them singletons. The sequencing input was peripheral blood. V and J are TRBV7-9 and TRBJ2-1; D is unresolved. This sequence was found in a man at least 80 years old with active COVID-19. The CDR3 DNA is TGTGCCAGCAGCCCCCGTCCGGTCGATGAGCAGTTCTTC. It is translated as CASSPRPVDEQFF.